This TCR beta chain is from a study of glioma-infiltrating T cells after dendritic cell vaccination. Data came from immunoSEQ multiplex PCR; TCRdb stores just in-frame clones and leaves some out. The table lists tens of thousands of clones, about nine tenths of them singletons. The length of the CDR3 is 14 residues. V lost 9 bases, J lost 0 bases, and 13 bases lay in between. Germline V lookup: CDR1 SGHRS, CDR2 YFSETQ. This clone was counted a few times. Stated time point: after dendritic cell vaccination, including at tumor progression/relapse. The chain joins TRBV5-1 to TRBJ1-3; no clear D. The sequencing used blood, collected after dendritic cell vaccination. This receptor was obtained from a human donor with glioblastoma. The CDR3 DNA follows: TGCGCCACCAAGGACGGGAGCTCTGGAAACACCATATATTTT. The encoded protein is CATKDGSSGNTIYF.